Below are 14 T cell receptor beta chains sequenced from a single sample in a study of CD8 T cells in ankylosing spondylitis. Points from the study as a whole: It appeared that ankylosing spondylitis blood was characterized by a TCR beta motif of eight highly homologous variants.

TCRdb re-analysed the 5' RACE reads in MiXCR, keeping a single row per CDR3 protein. The table has around 94,000 distinct CDR3 sequences, about 9% seen once. These TCRs are of unknown antigen specificity. Sequencing was done on a sample of blood, either unsorted or a sorted T cell fraction (not recorded which). The receptors originated from a male donor with ankylosing spondylitis.

In its sample, this clonotype was seen a few times. This chain joins TRBV15 and TRBJ2-3; 11 nucleotides align to TRBD2. The V segment lost 2 bases and the J segment 5 bases; nucleotides outside the gene matches: 6. Germline CDR1 is LNHNV and CDR2 is YYDKDF (reference sequence). There are 16 residues in the CDR3. The CDR3 coding sequence is TGTGCCACCAGCAGACCGGAACTAGCGGGAGTAGATACGCAGTATTTT. This translates into CATSRPELAGVDTQYF.

The chain combines TRBV7-6 with TRBJ2-1; D unresolved. Germline CDR1 and CDR2: SGHVS and FNYEAQ. The CDR3 is 12 amino acids. Between the trimmed V and J ends, which lost 5 bases and 8 bases, there was a span of 10 bases. The CDR3 here is CASSPGWYEQFF. The CDR3 nucleotides read TGTGCCAGCAGCCCCGGATGGTATGAGCAGTTCTTC.

This clonotype was observed a handful of times. The chain uses TRBV27 and TRBJ2-1; TRBD2 matches at 8 bases. J was trimmed by 5 bases and V by 3 bases; bases with no gene match: 9. Germline loops: CDR1 MNHEY, CDR2 SMNVEV (reference sequence). The CDR3 runs 16 residues. The DNA of the CDR3 is TGTGCCAGCAGTTTGCCCAGCGGGAGTGATCACAATGAGCAGTTCTTC. Protein product: CASSLPSGSDHNEQFF.

This clonotype was recorded a few times. The CDR3 nucleotides read TGTGCCACCAGCCCTCGACCGGGCAAGCATGCGAACACCGGGGAGCTGTTTTTT. Encoded protein: CATSPRPGKHANTGELFF. V is TRBV15 and J is TRBJ2-2; D remains unclear. The germline gives CDR1 LNHNV, CDR2 YYDKDF (reference sequence). The CDR3 totals 18 residues. The V end was cut by 5 bases, the J end by 0 bases, with 19 bases between.

Only a few counts were recorded for this clonotype. This sequence joins TRBV5-1 and TRBJ1-4, with D unresolved. Germline V gene lookup returns CDR1 SGHRS and CDR2 YFSETQ. V was trimmed by 3 bases and J by 6 bases, leaving 12 bases between them. The CDR3 consists of 14 residues. CDR3 sequence (DNA): TGCGCCAGCAGCTCCGGGGAGTGGGATGAAAAACTGTTTTTT. Translation gives CASSSGEWDEKLFF. Drawing the rest from reference TRBV5-1 and TRBJ1-4, the complete variable domain is KAGVTQTPRYLIKTRGQQVTLSCSPISGHRSVSWYQQTPGQGLQFLFEYFSETQRNKGNFPGRFSGRQFSNSRSEMNVSTLELGDSALYLCASSSGEWDEKLFFGSGTQLSVL.

The chain links TRBV7-9 to TRBJ1-1; unclear D gene. Germline V gene lookup returns CDR1 SEHNR and CDR2 FQNEAQ (reference sequence). Trimming shortened V by 7 bases and J by 1 base, and 10 bases separated the two germline ends. This CDR3 has 13 residues. CDR3 in DNA: TGTGCCAGCAACGCTGTCGAGAACACTGAAGCTTTCTTT. Its protein is CASNAVENTEAFF.

This clonotype was detected only a few times. The chain has TRBV10-3 and TRBJ2-7; D possibly corresponds to TRBD2 (6 bases). Trimming pared 2 bases from V and 0 bases from J, leaving 8 bases between. CDR1 and CDR2 from the germline V gene are ENHRY and SYGVKD. The CDR3 contains 14 residues. Written as DNA, the CDR3 is TGTGCCATCAGTGAGGCTAGCGTCTCCTACGAGCAGTACTTC. It codes for CAISEASVSYEQYF.

The CDR3 region is CATSEGGPYQETQYF. DNA of the CDR3: TGTGCCACCAGTGAGGGGGGTCCGTACCAAGAGACCCAGTACTTC. The chain carries TRBV24-1 and TRBJ2-5; D might be TRBD2 (6 bases). CDR3 length: 15 residues. V lost 4 bases and J 0 bases, leaving 11 bases between the germline ends. Germline CDR1 is KGHDR and CDR2 is SFDVKD.

This clonotype came up many times. The V and J genes are TRBV30 and TRBJ2-7; D gene ambiguous. Germline-derived CDR1 and CDR2 are GTSNPN and SVGIG (reference sequence). The CDR3 consists of 14 residues. Between the trimmed V and J ends, which lost 2 bases and 0 bases, there was a span of 11 bases. The CDR3 DNA reads as TGTGCCTGGAGTACCCCTAGGATCTCCTACGAGCAGTACTTC. Translating it yields CAWSTPRISYEQYF.

This clonotype was recorded a few times. This chain links TRBV20-1 with TRBJ1-2; possibly TRBD1 for D (5 bases). CDR1 is DFQATT, CDR2 SNEGSKA, per germline (reference sequence). CDR3 length: 15 residues. In nucleotides, the CDR3 is TGCAGGCCTTGGGGGGTAGAGGAGGAAACGAATGGCTACACCTTC. Protein: CRPWGVEEETNGYTF.

The V and J genes are TRBV7-9 and TRBJ2-2, with TRBD2 identical over 7 bases. CDR3 length: 16 amino acids. The germline CDR1 and CDR2 sequences are SEHNR and FQNEAQ (reference sequence). V shed 7 bases and J 5 bases; nucleotides not matched to a gene: 13. CDR3 residues: CASTPPSGAGTGELFF. The CDR3 DNA follows: TGTGCCAGCACTCCCCCTAGCGGAGCCGGGACCGGGGAGCTGTTTTTT.

This clonotype came up a few times. The CDR3 sequence is CASSSPTGDTQYF. Here the CDR3 DNA reads TGTGCCAGCAGTTCCCCGACCGGAGATACGCAGTATTTT. This sequence joins TRBV6-5 and TRBJ2-3; D ambiguous. Trimming removed 4 bases from V and 5 bases from J, with 10 bases in between. Per germline, CDR1 MNHEY and CDR2 SVGAGI. The CDR3 is 13 residues long.

This clonotype showed up many times. The chain is built from TRBV7-9 and TRBJ2-7; D may be TRBD2 (7 bases). Germline CDR1 and CDR2: SEHNR and FQNEAQ (reference sequence). The CDR3 is made up of 16 amino acids. V was clipped by 0 bases and J by 6 bases, with 18 bases between them. This chain's CDR3 is CASSLAALGGAPEQYF. DNA for the CDR3: TGTGCCAGCAGCTTAGCGGCCTTGGGGGGGGCTCCCGAGCAGTACTTC.

The gene calls are TRBV20-1 and TRBJ2-1; perhaps D is TRBD1 or TRBD2 (5 bases each). The V end was cut by 0 bases, the J end by 7 bases, with 13 bases between. This CDR3 contains 14 residues. Germline V lookup: CDR1 DFQATT, CDR2 SNEGSKA (reference sequence). The CDR3 loop reads CSARDNTRGNEQFF. DNA for the CDR3: TGCAGTGCTAGAGATAATACGAGGGGAAATGAGCAGTTCTTC.